The clone carrying this T cell receptor (beta chain) has only one observation. What it recognizes is unknown. Sequencing was performed with immunoSEQ multiplex PCR; in TCRdb, only in-frame clones are kept and a portion is missing. This table has about 68,000 clones, 90% appearing once. This record belongs to a study of cytotoxic CD8 clonotypes in ibrutinib-treated CLL. On the study more broadly: Response sampling came at median roughly a year of treatment, ranging 6 to 36 months. Study-level findings and limits: Upon ibrutinib response clonality rose, and upon progression it fell back toward baseline. Clonality was higher at baseline than in age-matched healthy donors and tracked circulating CD8+ T-cell counts. Public clonotypes (which were uncommon) either contracted or remained stable on treatment.

This CDR3 is built from 17 residues. CDR1 and CDR2 from the germline V gene are LGHNA and YNFKEQ. The V gene end was trimmed by 0 bases and the J gene end by 2 bases; junction bases not matched to a gene: 3. Sequencing was performed on PBMCs, taken after 12 months of ibrutinib treatment. The V and J genes are TRBV4-2 and TRBJ2-3; 12 bases align to TRBD2. This sequence originates from a human donor with chronic lymphocytic leukemia. The CDR3 DNA follows: TGTGCCAGCAGCCAAGATACTAGCGGGGGGTACACAGATACGCAGTATTTT. It translates to CASSQDTSGGYTDTQYF.